This T cell receptor (beta chain) derives from a study of CDR3 diversity in severe acne (dated by TCRdb to the late 2010s). A note on this clonotype: Its antigen specificity is not known. Per-base quality was not reported, and no clone a single base away is much larger than it.

Library method: PCR. Sequenced on an Illumina HiSeq 2000. TCRdb reprocessed the public reads (quality trimming at Q25 with fastp, clone calling with MiXCR) and kept in-frame beta chains. Rows with a matching CDR3 protein are joined into one entry that keeps the most common DNA and genes. Counted in this sample were more than 70,000 distinct CDR3 sequences; 49% of them appeared once. Jointly, the top ten make up roughly 12% of the sample. The CDR3 holds 15 amino acids from the cysteine to the phenylalanine. This entry keeps only the CDR3 DNA: 45 bases, framed from base 1. From a lookup of the germline V gene, CDR1 and CDR2 are SQVTM and ANQGSEA. From V the trimming removes 7 bases and from J it removes 5 bases, while the gene matches leave 15 bases of the junction unaccounted for.

The clonotype originates from a male donor with severe acne vulgaris. The chain links TRBV29-1 with TRBJ1-1; the junction holds 8 bases that match TRBD1. Sequencing input: blood. The CDR3 protein is CSDGPTGQGGTEAFF. The DNA is TGCAGCGACGGCCCTACAGGACAGGGAGGAACTGAAGCTTTCTTT.